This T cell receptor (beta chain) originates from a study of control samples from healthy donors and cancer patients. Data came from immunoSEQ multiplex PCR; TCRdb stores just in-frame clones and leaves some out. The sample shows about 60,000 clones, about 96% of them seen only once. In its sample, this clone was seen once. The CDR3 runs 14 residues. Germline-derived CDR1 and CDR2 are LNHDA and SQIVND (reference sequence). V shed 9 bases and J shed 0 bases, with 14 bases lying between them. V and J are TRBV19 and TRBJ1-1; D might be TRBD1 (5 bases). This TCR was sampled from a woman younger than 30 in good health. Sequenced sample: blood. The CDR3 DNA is TGTGCCAGCATCTCAGGGAATATGAACACTGAAGCTTTCTTT. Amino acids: CASISGNMNTEAFF.